This record concerns one TCR beta chain sequence. Here immunoSEQ multiplex PCR was the method, and the copy in TCRdb shows in-frame clones only, minus some. The sample consists of 360,000 or so clones, roughly 90% of them appearing once. The sample belongs to a study of blood T cell repertoires in COVID-19. The germline gives CDR1 LNHDA, CDR2 SQIVND (reference sequence). The V end lost 0 bases, the J end lost 7 bases, and 7 bases lay between the germline ends. The CDR3 runs to 12 residues. Sequencing used peripheral blood. The TCR sequence derives from a man between 18 and 29 years old with active or convalescent COVID-19. This chain uses TRBV19 with TRBJ2-7; D is uncertain. CDR3 protein: CASSIDTEEQYF. The CDR3 DNA reads as TGTGCCAGTAGTATAGATACCGAGGAGCAGTACTTC.